This TCR beta chain derives from a study of cytomegalovirus exposure and HLA in healthy donors. In this sample, this clone turned up once. Antigen unknown. Whole-study findings and limits: Across donors, presence/absence analyses took sequencing depth to be roughly uniform.

PCR primers comprised 60 Vbeta and 13 Jbeta primers. Here immunoSEQ multiplex PCR was the method, and the copy in TCRdb shows in-frame clones only, minus some. The sample lists approximately 76,000 clones, 65% to 85% seen once, with roughly 15% in the top ten. The ends lost 2 bases at V and 4 bases at J; junction bases unmatched: 9. From germline, CDR1 is MNHEY and CDR2 SMNVEV (reference sequence). The CDR3 length is 16 residues. The gene calls are TRBV27 and TRBJ2-3; 7 nucleotides match TRBD2. The origin of this receptor is a woman aged 40 to 50 in good health and CMV-seropositive. Sequencing was carried out using PBMCs. The CDR3 sequence is CASSLVLAVTSDTQYF. The CDR3 DNA sequence: TGTGCCAGCAGTTTAGTGCTAGCGGTTACCTCAGATACGCAGTATTTT.